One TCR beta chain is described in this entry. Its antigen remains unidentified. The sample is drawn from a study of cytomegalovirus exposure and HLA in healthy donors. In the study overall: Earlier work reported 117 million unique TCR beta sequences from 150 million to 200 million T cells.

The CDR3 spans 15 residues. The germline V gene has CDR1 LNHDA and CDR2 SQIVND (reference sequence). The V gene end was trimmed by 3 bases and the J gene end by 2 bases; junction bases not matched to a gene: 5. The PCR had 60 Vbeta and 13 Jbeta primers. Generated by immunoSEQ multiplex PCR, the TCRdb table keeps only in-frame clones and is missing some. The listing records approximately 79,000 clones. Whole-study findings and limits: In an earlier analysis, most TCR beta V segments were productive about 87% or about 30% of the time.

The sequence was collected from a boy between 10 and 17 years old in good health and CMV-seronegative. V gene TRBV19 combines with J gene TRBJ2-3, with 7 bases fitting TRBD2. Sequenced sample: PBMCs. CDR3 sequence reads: CASSMASGDTDTQYF. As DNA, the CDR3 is TGTGCCAGTAGTATGGCTAGCGGTGACACAGATACGCAGTATTTT. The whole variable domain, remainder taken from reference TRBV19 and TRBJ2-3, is DGGITQSPKYLFRKEGQNVTLSCEQNLNHDAMYWYRQDPGQGLRLIYYSQIVNDFQKGDIAEGYSVSREKKESFPLTVTSAQKNPTAFYLCASSMASGDTDTQYFGPGTRLTVL.